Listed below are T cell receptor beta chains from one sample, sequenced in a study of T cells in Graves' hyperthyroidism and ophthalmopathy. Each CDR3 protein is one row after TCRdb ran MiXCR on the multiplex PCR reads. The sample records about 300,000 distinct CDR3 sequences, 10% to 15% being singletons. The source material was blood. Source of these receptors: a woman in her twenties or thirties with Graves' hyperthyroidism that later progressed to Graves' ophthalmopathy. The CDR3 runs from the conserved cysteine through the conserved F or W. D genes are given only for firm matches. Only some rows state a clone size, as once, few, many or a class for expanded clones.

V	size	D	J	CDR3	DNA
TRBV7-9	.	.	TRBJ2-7	CASGADYEQYF	TGTGCCAGCGGCGCCGACTACGAGCAGTACTTC
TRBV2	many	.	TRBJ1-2	CASSERRDSGYTF	TGTGCCAGCAGTGAGCGAAGGGATAGTGGCTACACCTTC
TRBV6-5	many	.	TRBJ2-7	CASSYSRGQKEYF	TGTGCCAGCAGTTACTCGCGGGGGCAGAAGGAGTACTTC
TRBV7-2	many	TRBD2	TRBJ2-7	CASSLSGRTTYEQYF	TGTGCCAGCAGCCTTAGCGGGAGGACCACCTACGAGCAGTACTTC
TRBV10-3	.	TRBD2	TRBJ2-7	CAIRTSAGGTYEQYF	TGTGCCATCAGGACCTCAGCGGGAGGCACCTACGAGCAGTACTTC
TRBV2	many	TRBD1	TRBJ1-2	CASSVIVGQGGYGYTF	TGTGCCAGCAGTGTTATCGTGGGACAGGGCGGGTATGGCTACACCTTC
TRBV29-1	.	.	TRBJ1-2	CSVEDSGNYGYTF	TGCAGCGTTGAAGATAGCGGGAACTATGGCTACACCTTC
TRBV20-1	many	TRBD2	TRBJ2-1	CSAIRLAGGPGNEQFF	TGCAGTGCTATCCGATTAGCGGGAGGGCCGGGGAATGAGCAGTTCTTC
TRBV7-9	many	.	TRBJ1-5	CASSLGQSGNQPQHF	TGTGCCAGCAGCTTAGGGCAATCTGGCAATCAGCCCCAGCATTTT
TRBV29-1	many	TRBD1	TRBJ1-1	CSVDGQGGLNTEAFF	TGCAGCGTTGACGGACAGGGAGGGCTGAACACTGAAGCTTTCTTT
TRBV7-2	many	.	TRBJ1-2	CASSSGWGQGYTF	TGTGCCAGCAGCTCCGGCTGGGGGCAGGGCTACACCTTC
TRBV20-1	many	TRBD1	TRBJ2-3	CSAWDRADTQYF	TGCAGTGCTTGGGACAGGGCGGATACGCAGTATTTT
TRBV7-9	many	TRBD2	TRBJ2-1	CASSLGKAGEPYNEQFF	TGTGCCAGCAGCTTAGGGAAAGCGGGAGAACCCTACAATGAGCAGTTCTTC
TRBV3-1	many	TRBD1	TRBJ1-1	CASSLGTGENTEAFF	TGTGCCAGCAGCCTAGGGACAGGAGAAAACACTGAAGCTTTCTTT
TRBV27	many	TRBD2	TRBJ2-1	CASSFSAGGPSEQFF	TGTGCCAGCAGTTTTTCGGCGGGAGGGCCGAGTGAGCAGTTCTTC
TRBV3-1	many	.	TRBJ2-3	CASSQADYSSALDTQYF	TGTGCCAGCAGCCAAGCCGACTATTCGAGTGCCTTAGATACGCAGTATTTT
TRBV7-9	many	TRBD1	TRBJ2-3	CASSPYGTGALDTQYF	TGTGCCAGCAGCCCATACGGGACAGGGGCGTTAGATACGCAGTATTTT
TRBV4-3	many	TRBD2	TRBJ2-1	CASSQVKSGLAGYNEQFF	TGCGCCAGCAGCCAAGTAAAGAGCGGGCTAGCGGGGTACAATGAGCAGTTCTTC
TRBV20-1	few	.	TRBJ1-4	CSAYLLGEKLFF	TGCAGTGCTTACTTACTCGGGGAAAAACTGTTTTTT
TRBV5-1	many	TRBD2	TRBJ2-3	CASSLVSSRDRLAGATDTQYF	TGCGCCAGCAGCTTGGTTTCCAGCCGAGATAGACTAGCGGGAGCCACAGATACGCAGTATTTT
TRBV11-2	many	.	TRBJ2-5	CASSLWGRDQETQYF	TGTGCCAGCAGCTTATGGGGCAGGGACCAAGAGACCCAGTACTTC
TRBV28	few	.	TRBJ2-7	CASSLSGRGYEQYF	TGTGCCAGCAGTTTATCAGGGAGAGGGTACGAGCAGTACTTC
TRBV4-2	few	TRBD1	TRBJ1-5	CASSQGGGQISNQPQHF	TGTGCCAGCAGCCAAGGAGGGGGACAGATTAGCAATCAGCCCCAGCATTTT
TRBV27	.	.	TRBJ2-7	CASSFLSGTAHEQYF	TGTGCCAGCAGTTTCCTCTCAGGGACGGCGCACGAGCAGTACTTC
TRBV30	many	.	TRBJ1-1	CASTKSLGSTEAFF	TGTGCCTCTACAAAGAGCCTAGGGAGCACTGAAGCTTTCTTT
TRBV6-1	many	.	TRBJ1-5	CASSEAPPGVGQPQHF	TGTGCCAGCAGTGAAGCACCCCCCGGGGTGGGACAGCCCCAGCATTTT
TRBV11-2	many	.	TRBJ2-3	CASSLVGGRGDTQYF	TGTGCCAGCAGCTTAGTAGGCGGGCGCGGAGATACGCAGTATTTT
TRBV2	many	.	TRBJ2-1	CASKGGQYNEQFF	TGTGCCAGCAAGGGGGGGCAATACAATGAGCAGTTCTTC
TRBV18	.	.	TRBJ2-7	CASSRAAGYEQYF	TGTGCCAGCTCACGGGCGGCGGGATACGAGCAGTACTTC
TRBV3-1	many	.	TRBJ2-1	CASSRGESLNEQFF	TGTGCCAGCAGCCGAGGGGAGAGCCTGAATGAGCAGTTCTTC
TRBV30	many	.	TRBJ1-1	CAWSRPGSANTEAFF	TGTGCCTGGAGTCGGCCGGGGAGCGCAAACACTGAAGCTTTCTTT
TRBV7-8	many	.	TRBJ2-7	CASSPLGPSYEQYF	TGTGCCAGCAGCCCACTAGGTCCCTCCTACGAGCAGTACTTC
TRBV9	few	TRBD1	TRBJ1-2	CASSEEAGGIRGSYTF	TGTGCCAGCAGCGAGGAGGCGGGGGGTATCAGGGGGAGTTACACCTTC
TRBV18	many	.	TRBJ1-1	CASSTIVRWSRTEAFF	TGTGCCAGCTCAACTATAGTTAGGTGGTCACGCACTGAAGCTTTCTTT
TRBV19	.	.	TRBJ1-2	CASSIEGGAAYGYTF	TGTGCCAGTAGTATAGAAGGGGGGGCGGCCTATGGCTACACCTTC
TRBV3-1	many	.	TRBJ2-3	CASSRRAGQLQADTQYF	TGTGCCAGCAGCCGCCGCGCAGGACAGCTCCAGGCAGATACGCAGTATTTT
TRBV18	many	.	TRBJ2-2	CASSQTDYPTGELFF	TGTGCCAGCTCACAGACGGACTACCCAACCGGGGAGCTGTTTTTT
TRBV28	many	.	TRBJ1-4	CASSFEAVENEKLFF	TGTGCCAGCAGTTTTGAGGCAGTTGAGAATGAAAAACTGTTTTTT
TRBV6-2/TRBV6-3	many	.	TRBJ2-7	CASSYRGSFEQYF	TGTGCCAGCAGTTACCGCGGAAGCTTCGAGCAGTACTTC
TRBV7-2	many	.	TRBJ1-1	CASSSSRTEAFF	TGTGCCAGCAGCTCTTCGCGGACTGAAGCTTTCTTT
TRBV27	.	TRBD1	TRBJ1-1	CVQGRGTEAFF	TGTGTACAGGGGAGAGGAACTGAAGCTTTCTTT
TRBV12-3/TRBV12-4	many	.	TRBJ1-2	CASSFTEDYGYTF	TGTGCCAGCAGTTTTACCGAGGACTATGGCTACACCTTC
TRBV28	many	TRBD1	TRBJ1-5	CASRETGTGDNQPQHF	TGTGCCAGCAGGGAAACCGGGACAGGGGATAATCAGCCCCAGCATTTT
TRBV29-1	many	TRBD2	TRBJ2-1	CSVERPSGRVEQFF	TGCAGCGTTGAACGGCCTAGCGGGAGGGTTGAGCAGTTCTTC
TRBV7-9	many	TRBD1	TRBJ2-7	CASSLEDRGLDEQYF	TGTGCCAGCAGCCTTGAAGACAGGGGGCTGGACGAGCAGTACTTC
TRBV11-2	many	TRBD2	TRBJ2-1	CASSSGLGKDEQFF	TGTGCCAGCAGCTCGGGACTAGGGAAAGATGAGCAGTTCTTC
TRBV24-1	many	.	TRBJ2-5	CATSRSGADEETQYF	TGTGCCACCAGCCGCTCGGGGGCAGACGAAGAGACCCAGTACTTC
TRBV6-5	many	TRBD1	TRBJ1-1	CASSYSPGTGINTEAFF	TGTGCCAGCAGTTACTCGCCCGGGACAGGGATTAACACTGAAGCTTTCTTT
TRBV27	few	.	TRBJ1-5	CASSLAGAGDQPQHF	TGTGCCAGCAGTTTAGCAGGGGCTGGGGATCAGCCCCAGCATTTT
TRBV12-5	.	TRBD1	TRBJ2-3	CASGHFSPTGGGNQPQYF	TGTGCTAGTGGCCATTTTTCCCCGACAGGGGGCGGCAATCAGCCCCAGTATTTT
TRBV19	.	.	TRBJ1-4	CASSIDMTSGAKLFF	TGTGCCAGTAGTATAGATATGACCTCGGGTGCAAAACTGTTTTTT